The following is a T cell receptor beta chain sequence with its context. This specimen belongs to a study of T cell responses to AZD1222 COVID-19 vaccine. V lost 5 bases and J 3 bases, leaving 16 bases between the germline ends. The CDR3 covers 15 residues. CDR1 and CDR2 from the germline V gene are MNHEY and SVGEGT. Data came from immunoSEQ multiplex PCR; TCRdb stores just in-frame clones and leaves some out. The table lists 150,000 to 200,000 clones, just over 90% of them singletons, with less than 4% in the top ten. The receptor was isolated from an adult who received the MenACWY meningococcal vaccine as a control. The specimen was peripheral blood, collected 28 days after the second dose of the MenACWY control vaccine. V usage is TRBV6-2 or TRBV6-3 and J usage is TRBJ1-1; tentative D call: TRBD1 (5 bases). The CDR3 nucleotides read TGTGCCAGCAGTCACGAGGGGATTAGGGACACTGAAGCTTTCTTT. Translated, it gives CASSHEGIRDTEAFF.